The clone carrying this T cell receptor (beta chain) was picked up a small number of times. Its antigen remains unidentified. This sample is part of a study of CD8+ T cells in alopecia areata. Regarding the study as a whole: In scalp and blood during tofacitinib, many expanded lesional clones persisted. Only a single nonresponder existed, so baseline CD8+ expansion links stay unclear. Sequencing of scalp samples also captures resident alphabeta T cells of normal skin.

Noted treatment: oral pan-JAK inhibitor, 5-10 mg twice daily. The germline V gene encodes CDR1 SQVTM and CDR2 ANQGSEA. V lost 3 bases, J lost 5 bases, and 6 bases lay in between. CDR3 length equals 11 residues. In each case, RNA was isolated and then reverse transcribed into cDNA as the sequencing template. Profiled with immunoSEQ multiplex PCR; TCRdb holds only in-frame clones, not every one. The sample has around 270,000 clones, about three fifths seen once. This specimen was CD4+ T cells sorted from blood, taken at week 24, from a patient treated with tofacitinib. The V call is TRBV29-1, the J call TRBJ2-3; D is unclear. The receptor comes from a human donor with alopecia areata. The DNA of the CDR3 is TGCAGCGTTGACGGCAGAGATACGCAGTATTTT. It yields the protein CSVDGRDTQYF.